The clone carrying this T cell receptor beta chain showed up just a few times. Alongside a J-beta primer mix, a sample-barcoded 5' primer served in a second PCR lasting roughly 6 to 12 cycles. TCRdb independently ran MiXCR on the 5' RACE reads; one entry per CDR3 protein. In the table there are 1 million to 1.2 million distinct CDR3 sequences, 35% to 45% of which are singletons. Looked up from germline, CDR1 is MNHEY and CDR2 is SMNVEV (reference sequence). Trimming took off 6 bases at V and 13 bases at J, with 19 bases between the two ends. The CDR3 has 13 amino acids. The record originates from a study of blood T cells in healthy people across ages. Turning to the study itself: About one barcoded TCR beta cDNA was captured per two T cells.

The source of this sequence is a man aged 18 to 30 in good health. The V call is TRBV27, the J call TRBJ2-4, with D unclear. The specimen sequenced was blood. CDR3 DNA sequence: TGTGCCAGCAGCCCGGGTGGGCCGGTTTCGCAGTACTTC. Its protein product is CASSPGGPVSQYF.